The 23 T cell receptor beta chains listed next were all sequenced from one sample in a study of PD-L1 blockade in urothelial cancer. Measured with immunoSEQ multiplex PCR; TCRdb has only the in-frame clones, and not every one. In the table there are fewer than 55,000 clones, roughly 82% of which are singletons. The material was PBMCs, obtained around atezolizumab (anti-PD-L1) treatment. The receptors stem from a man between 70 and 80 years old with urothelial cancer.

The rearrangement links TRBV29-1 to TRBJ2-2; no firm D call. Germline-derived CDR1 and CDR2 are SQVTM and ANQGSEA. V dropped 4 bases and J dropped 6 bases, with 12 bases sitting between them. This CDR3 is 13 amino acids long. The CDR3 coding sequence is TGCAGCGTTGCGAAGCTCCGTCCCGGGGAGCTGTTTTTT. Protein sequence: CSVAKLRPGELFF.

The V call is TRBV25-1, the J call TRBJ2-7; D remains unclear. The CDR3 is 11 amino acids. CDR1 and CDR2 (germline): MGHDK, SYGVNS. V was cut by 5 bases and J by 3 bases, with 5 bases left in between. The CDR3 region has the DNA TGTGCCAGCAGTAGAGTCTACGAGCAGTACTTC. Amino acids: CASSRVYEQYF.

The chain employs TRBV25-1 and TRBJ2-1, with D possibly being TRBD1 (6 bases). Trimming pared 7 bases from V and 3 bases from J, leaving 13 bases between. The CDR3 extends over 14 amino acids. The germline V gene encodes CDR1 MGHDK and CDR2 SYGVNS. The CDR3 here is CASTGTLLYNEQFF. In DNA, the CDR3 is TGTGCCAGCACCGGGACACTACTCTACAATGAGCAGTTCTTC.

The V gene is TRBV18, the J gene TRBJ2-3, with D perhaps matching TRBD2 (5 bases). Germline lookup yields CDR1 KGHSH and CDR2 LQKENI. With 5 bases removed from V and 4 bases from J, the gap between germline ends came to 22 bases. The CDR3 covers 17 residues. The CDR3, as DNA: TGTGCCAGCTCAAACGTATATCTAGCTCTTAGAGCAGATACGCAGTATTTT. It encodes CASSNVYLALRADTQYF.

The J gene is TRBJ2-2, the V gene TRBV7-2, with D possibly TRBD1 on 6 matching bases. Germline loops: CDR1 SGHTA, CDR2 FQGNSA. This CDR3 comprises 16 residues. Trimming pared 1 base from V and 5 bases from J, leaving 14 bases between. CDR3 region: CASSLGGTRGTGELFF. The CDR3 DNA follows: TGTGCCAGCAGCTTAGGGGGGACACGAGGGACCGGGGAGCTGTTTTTT.

The J gene is TRBJ1-2, the V gene TRBV5-1, with D possibly TRBD1 on 6 matching bases. The CDR3 is 16 residues long. Between the trimmed V and J ends, which lost 1 base and 2 bases, there was a span of 15 bases. Germline CDR1 reads SGHRS; CDR2 reads YFSETQ. The CDR3 reads CASSLSLTGPNYGYTF. In nucleotides, the CDR3 is TGCGCCAGCAGCTTGTCGCTGACAGGACCGAACTATGGCTACACCTTC.

V gene TRBV7-2 combines with J gene TRBJ2-4, with D perhaps matching TRBD1 (7 bases). Looked up from germline, CDR1 is SGHTA and CDR2 is FQGNSA. The CDR3 has 18 amino acids. V dropped 3 bases and J dropped 5 bases, with 23 bases sitting between them. The CDR3 spells CASSFRGASLAGQNIQYF. The CDR3 coding sequence is TGTGCCAGCAGCTTCAGGGGGGCCTCCCTAGCCGGCCAAAACATTCAGTACTTC.

In this sample, this clone turned up once. This sequence joins TRBV5-1 and TRBJ2-7, with 12 bases fitting TRBD2. The CDR3 runs to 18 residues. Germline trimming cut 0 bases from V and 2 bases from J; bases unmatched to any gene: 9. Germline CDR1 and CDR2: SGHRS and YFSETQ. CDR3 sequence: CASSLAPSGRAGAYEQYF. CDR3 nucleotides: TGCGCCAGCAGCTTGGCTCCTAGCGGGAGGGCCGGCGCCTACGAGCAGTACTTC.

The V gene is TRBV4-3, the J gene TRBJ1-3; 7 nucleotides match TRBD1. Germline CDR1 and CDR2: LGHNA and YSLEER. The ends lost 7 bases at V and 5 bases at J; junction bases unmatched: 20. CDR3 size: 18 residues. The CDR3 coding sequence is TGCGCCAGCATAAAGAGGGGGCGATCACGCCGTCCCCGAAACACCATATATTTT. This gives the protein CASIKRGRSRRPRNTIYF.

The rearrangement links TRBV10-3 to TRBJ2-1; the match to TRBD2 covers 11 bases. This CDR3 is built from 16 residues. V shed 5 bases, J shed 0 bases, and the junction held 3 bases outside the gene matches. Germline lookup yields CDR1 ENHRY and CDR2 SYGVKD. As DNA, the CDR3 is TGTGCCATCAGTCCAACTAGCGGGAGCTCCTACAATGAGCAGTTCTTC. The encoded protein is CAISPTSGSSYNEQFF.

V is TRBV7-2 and J is TRBJ1-1, with 8 positions matching TRBD1. Germline values: CDR1 SGHTA, CDR2 FQGNSA. The CDR3 covers 15 residues. Germline trimming cut 5 bases from V and 1 base from J; bases unmatched to any gene: 6. CDR3 amino acids: CASSPSRGPNTEAFF. The CDR3, as DNA: TGTGCCAGCAGCCCCTCCAGGGGGCCGAACACTGAAGCTTTCTTT.

This chain joins TRBV6-1 and TRBJ1-1, with 8 bases lining up with TRBD1. Germline V gives CDR1 MNHNS, CDR2 SASEGT. The CDR3 is 12 amino acids. Germline trimming cut 10 bases from V and 5 bases from J; bases unmatched to any gene: 6. CDR3 nucleotides: TGTGCCACTGACAGGGGTGGTACTGAAGCTTTCTTT. The encoded protein is CATDRGGTEAFF.

The table lists this clone with a count of one. DNA of the CDR3: TGTGCCAGCGGGTTCGGGGGGCAAGAGACCCAGTACTTC. It is translated as CASGFGGQETQYF. The V gene is TRBV14, the J gene TRBJ2-5; 7 nucleotides match TRBD2. V was pared by 8 bases and J by 2 bases, with 5 bases of the junction left unmatched. The CDR3 consists of 13 residues. Germline V CDR1 and CDR2: SGHDN, FVKESK.

The sample holds one count of this clone. J is TRBJ2-1 and V is TRBV7-8, with 7 bases identical to TRBD2. Germline V gives CDR1 SGHVS, CDR2 FQNEAQ. The CDR3 contains 17 residues. J lost 2 bases, V lost 1 base, and 8 bases had no gene match. The CDR3 region is CASSLDGLGGAYNEQFF. The CDR3 DNA follows: TGTGCCAGCAGCTTAGATGGTCTTGGGGGGGCCTACAATGAGCAGTTCTTC.

Only a few counts were recorded for this clone. The CDR3 region has the DNA TGTGCCAGCAGCTTAGAGGGGGGGCAATTCCATGAGCAGTTCTTC. It specifies CASSLEGGQFHEQFF. This chain joins TRBV7-3 and TRBJ2-1; D may be TRBD2 (7 bases). Germline loops: CDR1 SGHTA, CDR2 FQGTGA. Trimming removed 2 bases at V and 8 bases at J, with 16 bases between. CDR3 size: 15 residues.

The chain employs TRBV18 and TRBJ1-6, with D perhaps TRBD1 (5 bases). The length of the CDR3 is 17 residues. Germline CDR1 reads KGHSH; CDR2 reads LQKENI. Trimming took 3 bases from V and 3 from J, leaving 15 bases between them. The CDR3 spells CASSPIQAGFYNSPLHF. The CDR3 coding sequence is TGTGCCAGCTCACCGATACAGGCAGGCTTCTATAATTCACCCCTCCACTTT.

The rearrangement joins TRBV15 to TRBJ1-5, with D tentatively TRBD1 (5 bases). Germline CDR1 and CDR2: LNHNV and YYDKDF (reference sequence). This CDR3 is built from 14 residues. V shed 1 base and J shed 6 bases, with 10 bases lying between them. Here the CDR3 DNA reads TGTGCCACCAGCAGAGGGGGAGGGACTCAGCCCCAGCATTTT. Its protein product is CATSRGGGTQPQHF.

On this clone: An end of the junction differs from the germline gene, which may be a read error. The chain uses TRBV5-1 and TRBJ1-2, with D perhaps matching TRBD1 (6 bases). The germline CDR1 and CDR2 sequences are SGHRS and YFSETQ. The CDR3 loop spans 14 amino acids. The CDR3 sequence: CASRLGTGFDGYTF. In DNA form, the CDR3 reads TGTGCCAGCAGGCTAGGAACAGGGTTCGATGGCTACACCTTC.

This clone was seen a few times. The chain combines TRBV10-2 with TRBJ2-2; 7 bases line up with TRBD1. Germline V gene data show CDR1 as WSHSY and CDR2 as SAAADI. The CDR3 loop spans 17 amino acids. The V and J ends lost 6 bases and 6 bases, in that order; junction bases with no gene match: 16. The CDR3 loop is CASRAGPGQLGAGELFF. The CDR3 coding sequence is TGCGCCAGCAGGGCTGGGCCGGGACAGCTAGGGGCCGGGGAGCTGTTTTTT.

V is TRBV7-2 and J is TRBJ1-5; D may be TRBD1 (5 bases). V was shortened by 3 bases and J by 6 bases, with 9 bases between the two germline ends. This CDR3 comprises 13 residues. CDR1 and CDR2 (germline): SGHTA, FQGNSA. This CDR3 reads CASSLRQGQPQHF. The CDR3 DNA follows: TGTGCCAGCAGCTTGCGGCAGGGTCAGCCCCAGCATTTT.

This clone was picked up a small number of times. V gene TRBV19 combines with J gene TRBJ1-1; possible D gene TRBD1, 6 bases. This CDR3 has 14 amino acids. The V gene's germline CDR1 is LNHDA and CDR2 SQIVND (reference sequence). V lost 5 bases and J lost 4, with 14 bases in between. Here the CDR3 DNA reads TGTGCCAGTAGTGGCTCACGGACAGTCACTGAAGCTTTCTTT. Translation: CASSGSRTVTEAFF.

The chain combines TRBV19 with TRBJ2-7; the match to TRBD2 covers 8 bases. V was pared by 7 bases and J by 3 bases, with 11 bases of the junction left unmatched. CDR3 length: 15 amino acids. Germline V gene lookup returns CDR1 LNHDA and CDR2 SQIVND (reference sequence). The CDR3 region is CASTQTSGELYEQYF. The CDR3 DNA is TGTGCCAGTACTCAAACTAGCGGAGAACTCTACGAGCAGTACTTC.

The CDR3: CASSLGVRQPQHF. CDR3 DNA: TGTGCCAGCAGTCTCGGCGTCAGGCAGCCCCAGCATTTT. The gene calls are TRBV2 and TRBJ1-5, with no clear D. V lost 5 bases to trimming and J lost 7 bases, with 12 bases between them. The CDR3 length is 13 residues. CDR1 and CDR2 (germline): SNHLY, FYNNEI.